This T cell receptor (beta chain) comes out of a study of cytomegalovirus exposure and HLA in healthy donors (dated by TCRdb to 2017 to 2019). Study-wide context: An earlier analysis of a few hundred of the donors reported approximately 300 Gb of sequence data and around 120 million unique TCR beta sequences obtained from some 170 million T cells. The study used immunosequencing to profile the T cell repertoires of approximately 630 subjects and linked those repertoires to cytomegalovirus serostatus. An early release covering about 600 HLA-typed donors comprised 250 to 350 gigabases of sequencing data and approximately 80 million unique TCR sequences. The study aimed to test whether signatures of past pathogen exposure could be identified by cataloging public T cell receptors. All discovery cohort repertoires had been generated using a single sequencing platform. A later genetic analysis used genome-wide SNP genotypes for about 60% of the roughly 670 donors, treating that subset as a discovery cohort. Donor age, sex, ethnicity and CMV serostatus were compiled together with the repertoire data. HLA typing included class I and class II loci at four-digit resolution. Roughly 5 DR-DQ haplotypes were handled as single units for association and clustering, since linkage in the cohort was strong. The genetic ancestry cluster associated with self-reported Caucasian donors included roughly four fifths of the roughly 410 genotyped donors. Among under 450 genotyped donors of the cohort, an average of around 240,000 unique TCR beta nucleotide sequences were sequenced per donor, roughly 20% of them non-productive. In a later analysis, previously published TCR beta repertoires from hundreds of donors were re-analyzed and high-resolution HLA genotyping was added so that TCR occurrence patterns could be studied. A separate validation cohort of roughly 130 different subjects was used in addition to the roughly 700-subject first cohort. The number of typed donors differed by locus: about 620-640 for A, B, C, DRB1 and DQB1; 500 to 550 for DQA1; 606 for DPA1; and roughly 490 for DPB1. An earlier analysis of 587 of the donors used high-throughput TCR beta sequencing to judge whether each TCR beta V gene segment behaved as functional or pseudogenic. Rather than drawing on any new phenotypic data, the later analysis identified candidate immune exposures from TCR beta sequences and the way those sequences occurred across donors. To predict cytomegalovirus infection status, the study combined high-throughput TCR immunosequencing, statistical association of individual TCRs with disease status, and machine learning.

Overall results and qualifications from the work: In a later analysis, the rate of TCR association differed among HLA loci, with DRB1 alleles having the most associated TCRs and HLA-C alleles having the fewest. Linkage disequilibrium might explain the correlated functional status among segregating V segments, but an unknown experimental factor could not be excluded. The authors suggested that the approach could potentially be extended to other disease states and immunological phenotypes. The presence/absence analyses assumed that sequencing depth was roughly uniform across donors, and that assumption may not be true. Strong co-occurrence of HLA alleles, especially DR and DQ, made assigning TCR associations to individual alleles difficult. Fewer than 20 rarely observed V segments, including chromosome 9 orphons, were excluded from the earlier analysis of a few hundred of the donors because counts were too low. An earlier analysis of approximately 590 of the donors showed that most TCR beta V segments appeared in productive rearrangements either about 87% or about 30% of the time, which broadly matched IMGT annotations. A later analysis reported that several top co-occurrence clusters appeared linked to parvovirus B19, influenza, CMV and Epstein-Barr virus. Most TCR sequences were seen in very few donors, while some public TCRs were found in many individuals. In vitro tests confirmed that a few of the cytomegalovirus-associated TCR beta chains recognize cytomegalovirus antigens. CMV serostatus was the only immune exposure information available for the cohort. In this cohort, only TCR beta chains were sequenced, and detectable features were limited by the absence of alpha or paired-chain data. A further reported finding was that TCR beta sequences accurately predicted the HLA-A and HLA-B alleles for most subjects in the first cohort. At a false discovery rate of 0.05, a later analysis linked about 16,000 TCR beta sequences to specific HLA alleles. In both the original and validation cohorts, the classifier was reported to diagnose cytomegalovirus status with high specificity and sensitivity. In a later genetic analysis, a missense DCLRE1C variant was associated with V-gene and J-gene trimming of TCR beta chains, and the association was replicated in an independent cohort. Because HLA typing was missing for some donors at each locus, association tests included only the typed subset. Compared with equally common non-associated chains, HLA-associated TCR beta chains in a later analysis were more clonally expanded and had lower generation probabilities. A cluster of highly shared sequence variants was judged likely to represent a technical artifact of the sequencing pipeline. Some IMGT-functional V segments, including TRBV6-2 and TRBV6-3, could not be distinguished by the 87-base-pair reads and were therefore excluded. A later analysis found that most CMV-associated TCR beta chains appeared HLA-restricted, with HLA associations seemingly driven largely by CMV exposure. A total of 150 or so TCR beta chains were listed by the study as associated with cytomegalovirus. According to a later genetic analysis, donors in an Asian-associated ancestry cluster had fewer N-insertions in productive TCRs than the roughly 660-donor mean.

The protocol used for the library was the immunoSEQ multiplex PCR assay. For the multiplex PCR, a mixture combining 60 forward primers for TCR Vbeta segments and 13 reverse primers for TCR Jbeta segments was used. The CDR3 region of rearranged TCR beta genes was amplified from genomic DNA by a multiplex PCR assay. The Illumina HiSeq System was used to sequence the amplified TCR beta libraries as 87-base-pair reads. In the paper's pipeline: Across the 600 to 700 repertoires, a later analysis counted tens of millions of unique TCR beta chains, approximately 10 million of which were shared by at least two donors. A nearest-neighbor algorithm error-corrected the raw reads and collapsed the reads into unique sequences, merging closely related sequences to remove PCR and sequencing errors. V, D and J gene segments were assigned by aligning CDR3 sequences to IMGT reference sequences. For a sequence to be retained, a match of at least six nucleotides to both a V gene segment and a J gene segment was required. A rearrangement counted as productive if the CDR3 had no stop codons and remained in frame with V and J, and every other rearrangement counted as non-productive. Following IMGT convention, CDR3 was defined as the stretch from the second conserved V-encoded cysteine to the conserved J-encoded phenylalanine. Sequences without an unambiguous match to a single V gene segment were excluded from the earlier analysis of 500 to 700 of the donors. An earlier analysis of a few hundred of the donors classified V segments as functional when productive rearrangements were above 56.7% and as segregating when the standard deviation between donors was above 5%. A statistical classification framework was built for diagnosing cytomegalovirus status from the catalog of TCR beta chain sequences. V and J gene assignment, in a later analysis, came from comparing TCR nucleotide sequences with IMGT/GENE-DB human TR gene sequences. A later analysis assigned CDR3 sequences and most-parsimonious VDJ recombination scenarios with the TCRdist pipeline. In a later analysis, each TCR beta chain was defined by its CDR3 amino acid sequence together with its V-gene family, and reads without a unique V-gene family were excluded. In a later analysis, around 650 highly shared, low-generation-probability nucleotide sequences were removed to address suspected cross-contamination and a sequencing artifact. For each public chain, a later analysis derived a clonal expansion index from normalized ranks of inferred template counts within each repertoire. Generation probabilities in a later analysis came from a VDJ recombination model fitted to out-of-frame rearrangements, and those results were checked against IGoR. In a later analysis, hypergeometric tests were used to score TCR-TCR, TCR-HLA and TCR-CMV co-occurrence, with a repertoire-size bias correction applied to TCR pairs. A later analysis estimated false discovery rates by permuting HLA or CMV assignments 20 times. In a later analysis, co-occurring TCRs were grouped with DBSCAN, and TCRdist sequence similarity was added when clustering was performed within HLA-allele-positive subsets. Repertoires with fewer than 30,000 or more than 120,000 public chains were left out of co-occurrence clustering, as were about 5 repertoires with anomalous nucleotide sharing. The table comes from immuneACCESS by way of TCRdb, which keeps in-frame sequences with V and J called. Part of the clones is missing from these tables; in studies checked, under half for an unresolved V gene and the rest for unknown reasons. Clonal size and the V and J genes are those of that table, whereas D and trimming came from the DNA. In this sample the table shows about 89,000 clones, over 8% of which occur a single time. The ten largest clones capture 5% to 5.5% of the sample.

This clone showed up just a few times. Its antigen remains unidentified. No quality values exist for individual bases; no much larger clone is one base distant. The cohort was made up of under 800 healthy bone marrow donors. At the time of sampling, all cohort members were nominally healthy, though unrecorded immune exposures were likely present. The donor tested CMV seropositive and was one of the 289 seropositive cohort members. A peripheral blood sample was provided by each donor, and peripheral blood mononuclear cells were used for TCR beta sequencing. The Qiagen DNeasy Blood Extraction Kit was used to extract genomic DNA from the blood cell samples. Trimming removed 4 bases from V and 2 bases from J; the gene matches leave 9 bases unexplained. Taken from the germline V gene, the CDR1 and CDR2 loops are SGHDT and YYEEEE. From the cysteine up to the phenylalanine, the CDR3 has a length of 17 residues. The only DNA kept is the CDR3, 51 bases in frame from the first base.

The clonotype was recovered from a man aged 50 to 60 in good health and CMV-seropositive. The material sequenced was PBMCs. The V and J genes are TRBV5-6 and TRBJ1-3; 10 middle bases align to TRBD1. Read as DNA, the sequence is TGTGCCAGCAGCCTTGACAGGGGGCGCTTGGCTGGAAACACCATATATTTT. Translation gives CASSLDRGRLAGNTIYF.